This record covers a single TCR beta chain. As yet, its antigen is unknown. The sample belongs to a study of breast tumors, draining lymph nodes, adjacent tissues. TCRdb recomputed calls from the multiplex PCR reads with MiXCR, one row per CDR3 protein. The data contain about 89,000 distinct CDR3 sequences, over 25% of them singletons. General study results and limits: Most tumor T cells seemingly derive from lymph node, then expand in tumor. That most tumor T cells come from lymph nodes remained unproven.

The lymph nodes were axillary draining lymph nodes from breast cancer patients. V gave up 7 bases and J gave up 4 bases; unmatched junction bases: 4. CDR3 size: 13 residues. The sequence was collected from a female donor with breast cancer. Some clones in this sample may be carry-over from other donors' samples. Sequenced sample: axillary lymph node tissue. This chain links TRBV12-3 or TRBV12-4 with TRBJ2-5; TRBD2 aligns across 9 bases. The CDR3 loop reads CASTVSGRETQYF. The DNA of the CDR3 is TGTGCCAGCACCGTTAGCGGGAGAGAGACCCAGTACTTC.